One and the same sample provided the 22 T cell receptor beta chains below, sequenced in a study of tumor-infiltrating lymphocytes in primary liver carcinoma. The researchers produced TCR beta cDNA from 500 to 550 ng total RNA with a constant-region primer. For TCR beta, libraries were produced by three nested multiplex PCR rounds using slightly modified ARM-PCR. TRBV1-TRBV30 forward primers and a C-beta reverse primer were used in the first two PCR rounds, which each ran for about 10 cycles. Via MiXCR, TCRdb re-called the multiplex PCR reads, giving one row per CDR3 protein. The sample lists tens of thousands of distinct CDR3 sequences, roughly 75% seen once, with around 40% in the top ten. The 20-30 mg bulk tissue piece was not sorted before simultaneous RNA and DNA extraction. Source material: tumor-adjacent normal liver tissue. These receptors were obtained from a man aged 40-49 years with primary liver carcinoma and hepatitis B virus infection.

A word on this clonotype: The conserved closing phenylalanine or tryptophan is absent in this CDR3, likely reflecting a read error. The rearrangement links TRBV30 to TRBJ1-5; D is undetermined. Germline loops: CDR1 GTSNPN, CDR2 SVGIG (reference sequence). The CDR3 has 13 residues. Here the CDR3 reads CARSVQYNQPQHS. The CDR3, as DNA: TGTGCCCGGAGTGTCCAGTACAATCAGCCCCAGCATTCT.

The table lists this clonotype with many counts. This chain joins TRBV14 and TRBJ2-1; possibly TRBD2 for D (5 bases). The CDR3 is 14 amino acids. Germline V gives CDR1 SGHDN, CDR2 FVKESK. The V end lost 10 bases, the J end lost 0 bases, and 13 bases lay between the germline ends. CDR3 residues: CATERKSSYNEQFF. The CDR3 DNA reads TGTGCCACTGAGCGGAAGAGCTCCTACAATGAGCAGTTCTTC. The full variable domain, its missing parts supplied by reference TRBV14 and TRBJ2-1, is EAGVTQFPSHSVIEKGQTVTLRCDPISGHDNLYWYRRVMGKEIKFLLHFVKESKQDESGMPNNRFLAERTGGTYSTLKVQPAELEDSGVYFCATERKSSYNEQFFGPGTRLTVL.

Details on this clonotype: The junction departs from the called germline gene at one end, perhaps through a read error. The V call is TRBV29-1, the J call TRBJ1-1; D is uncertain. CDR3 length equals 15 residues. CDR1 is SQVTM and CDR2 is ANQGSEA in the germline V gene. The CDR3 DNA is TGCAGAGTTGGTGGAGGATGGAGTATGAACACTGAAGCTTTCTTT. Residues: CRVGGGWSMNTEAFF.

Concerning this clonotype: Relative to the germline gene, one junction end is altered; a read error may explain this. The chain links TRBV28 to TRBJ2-3; TRBD2 matches 8 bases. Germline V CDR1 and CDR2: MDHEN, SYDVKM. The CDR3 spans 13 residues. This chain's CDR3 is CASIAGSIDTQYF. CDR3 DNA sequence: TGTGCCAGCATAGCGGGAAGCATAGATACGCAGTATTTC.

In its sample, this clonotype ranks as medium-sized. The rearrangement joins TRBV6-2 or TRBV6-3 to TRBJ2-6; D gene uncertain. The ends were cut back, 7 bases at V and 4 bases at J, with 17 bases in the middle. Germline lookup yields CDR1 MNHEY and CDR2 SVGEGT. The CDR3 extends over 16 amino acids. CDR3 region: CASKGRFPSGANVLTF. CDR3 DNA: TGTGCCAGCAAGGGCAGGTTTCCTTCAGGGGCCAACGTCCTGACTTTC.

This clonotype was counted ten times or more. A much larger clone lies one base from this, so it may be a read error. The chain employs TRBV5-4 and TRBJ2-1; a possible D gene is TRBD2 (5 bases). Between the trimmed V and J ends, which lost 4 bases and 8 bases, there was a span of 25 bases. Germline CDR1 and CDR2: SGHNT and YYREEE (reference sequence). This CDR3 comprises 17 residues. CDR3 sequence (DNA): TGTGCCAGCAGCCAGGTCGTAGGGAGCCAAGGTGTCCATGAGCAGTTCTTC. It encodes CASSQVVGSQGVHEQFF.

The chain couples TRBV6-2 or TRBV6-3 to TRBJ1-1; D is perhaps TRBD1 (5 bases). CDR1 and CDR2 from the germline V gene are MNHEY and SVGEGT. This CDR3 is built from 13 residues. The CDR3 reads CISREDGWAEAFF. Written as DNA, the CDR3 is TGTATCAGCAGGGAAGACGGCTGGGCTGAAGCTTTCTTT.

With regard to this clonotype: A read error is likely, as this CDR3 ends without the conserved phenylalanine or tryptophan. It is unclear where the CDR3 begins or ends on the DNA, so no DNA is shown, and the CDR3 is as TCRdb lists it. The CDR3 reads CASEGTGSYDQYI. This chain joins TRBV12-5 and TRBJ2-7; the D call in the table, TRBD1, was not verified against the DNA. The CDR3 is 13 residues long, ends included. Germline lookup yields CDR1 LGHNT and CDR2 FRNRAP.

This clonotype is a singleton in its sample. The junction departs from the called germline gene at one end, perhaps through a read error. This rearrangement joins TRBV11-2 to TRBJ1-4; D perhaps matches TRBD1 (5 bases). Germline V gives CDR1 SGHAT, CDR2 FQNNGV. The CDR3 covers 14 residues. The CDR3 loop is CASNYRQTNGKLFF. The CDR3 DNA sequence: TGTGCCAGCAACTACAGACAGACTAATGGAAAACTGTTTTTT.

In this sample, this clonotype turned up once. One junction end does not reproduce the germline sequence, and a read error may be involved. The chain carries TRBV2 and TRBJ2-3; TRBD2 matches 12 bases. In germline, CDR1 is SNHLY, CDR2 FYNNEI. This CDR3 has 17 residues. The CDR3 spells CTSSWTSGAQLGNTQYF. DNA of the CDR3: TGTACCAGCAGTTGGACTAGCGGGGCCCAACTGGGAAATACGCAGTATTTT.

Details on this clonotype: An end of the junction does not agree with germline; a read error may underlie this. The chain couples TRBV6-2 or TRBV6-3 to TRBJ2-6, with 8 bases identical to TRBD1. The CDR3 loop spans 17 amino acids. Germline CDR1 is MNHEY and CDR2 is SVGEGT. In DNA form, the CDR3 reads TGTGCCAGCCTGAGGGACAGGATACACTCTGGGGCCAATGTCCTGACTTTC. It is translated as CASLRDRIHSGANVLTF.

By its share, this clonotype is medium-sized. The chain combines TRBV5-6 with TRBJ2-1, with TRBD2 matching 14 bases. The J segment lost 2 bases and the V segment lost 4 bases, leaving 8 bases of the junction unmatched. The CDR3 spans 18 residues. The germline V gene has CDR1 SGHDT and CDR2 YYEEEE. CDR3 bases: TGTGCCAGCAGCCGGGGACTAGCGGGAGTTTTGACCTACAATGAGCAGTTCTTC. Protein sequence: CASSRGLAGVLTYNEQFF.

This clonotype was recorded once. A read error may produce the germline difference seen at one junction end. The chain couples TRBV6-1 to TRBJ2-7; 11 bases fit TRBD1. This CDR3 comprises 15 residues. From germline, CDR1 is MNHNS and CDR2 SASEGT. CDR3 sequence: CASSEGTGGFGELYF. CDR3 nucleotides: TGTGCCAGCAGTGAAGGGACAGGGGGCTTCGGCGAGCTGTACTTC.

This clonotype is medium-sized in the sample. The chain links TRBV29-1 to TRBJ2-1; 7 bases are a match to TRBD2. CDR3 length: 14 residues. Germline CDR1 is SQVTM and CDR2 is ANQGSEA. Unmatched junction bases numbered 6, after V lost 7 bases and J lost 0 bases. The DNA of the CDR3 is TGCAGCGGGGGGGGGAGCGGCTCCTACAATGAGCAGTTCTTC. Residues: CSGGGSGSYNEQFF.

On this clonotype itself: An end of the junction differs from the germline gene, which may be a read error. This CDR3 is CASSFGLAGVSSYNGQFF. Written as DNA, the CDR3 is TGTGCCAGCAGCTTTGGGCTAGCGGGAGTCAGCTCCTATAATGGGCAGTTCTTC. This chain links TRBV5-6 with TRBJ2-1; 10 bases line up with TRBD2. The CDR3 sequence is 18 residues long. Germline loops: CDR1 SGHDT, CDR2 YYEEEE.

In regard to this clonotype: With a much larger clone just one base away, this may be a read error. This chain links TRBV19 with TRBJ2-1, with 7 bases lining up with TRBD2. CDR1 is LNHDA and CDR2 is SQIVND in the germline V gene (reference sequence). The CDR3 is made up of 15 amino acids. The CDR3 region has the DNA TGTGCCACCGGGAGGAACGGTGGGATTAACAATAAGCAGTTCTTC. Amino acids: CATGRNGGINNKQFF. Full variable domain (missing parts from reference TRBV19 and TRBJ2-1): DGGITQSPKYLFRKEGQNVTLSCEQNLNHDAMYWYRQDPGQGLRLIYYSQIVNDFQKGDIAEGYSVSREKKESFPLTVTSAQKNPTAFYLCATGRNGGINNKQFFGPGTRLTVL.

To note about this clonotype: The germline gene is not matched at one end of the junction; a read error may be the cause. The chain's CDR3 is CGSGSGIQETRYF. Here the CDR3 DNA reads TGCGGCAGCGGTAGCGGCATCCAAGAGACCCGGTACTTC. The V and J genes are TRBV5-1 and TRBJ2-5, with D possibly TRBD2 on 6 matching bases. This CDR3 is 13 amino acids long. Germline CDR1 and CDR2: SGHRS and YFSETQ.

Comment on this clonotype: Likely a read error: the CDR3 ends without its conserved phenylalanine or tryptophan. No DNA is shown, since the ends of the CDR3 on it are uncertain; the CDR3 is the one TCRdb lists. CDR3 loop: CAGSFVVNQETRYL. The chain uses TRBV12-3 or TRBV12-4 and TRBJ2-5; no check of the table's D call, TRBD2, against the DNA was made. The CDR3 contains 14 residues when both ends are counted.

The rearrangement joins TRBV6-2 or TRBV6-3 to TRBJ1-1, with 8 bases that match TRBD1. The CDR3 consists of 14 residues. With V trimmed by 10 bases and J by 6 bases, 13 bases remained unmatched. Germline assignment: CDR1 MNHEY and CDR2 SVGEGT. The CDR3 region has the DNA TGTGCCAAACGAACAGGGGGACTGGGGCCTGAAGCTTTCTTT. Encoded protein: CAKRTGGLGPEAFF.

This clonotype came up many times. This sequence joins TRBV2 and TRBJ2-7, with 8 bases that match TRBD2. After removal of 2 bases from V and 7 bases from J, the junction contained 7 bases not matched to a gene. The CDR3 totals 14 residues. The V gene's germline CDR1 is SNHLY and CDR2 FYNNEI. The CDR3 sequence is CASSETAGAGEQYF. The CDR3 coding sequence is TGTGCCAGCAGTGAAACAGCGGGGGCGGGGGAGCAGTACTTC.

A note on this clonotype: Germline is not matched at one junction end, which may reflect a read error. This chain uses TRBV6-6 with TRBJ1-1; no reliable D call. The CDR3 has 14 residues. Germline loops: CDR1 MNHNY, CDR2 SVGAGI (reference sequence). The CDR3 loop reads CASSYAGRNTVAFF. Written as DNA, the CDR3 is TGTGCCAGCAGTTACGCGGGGAGGAACACTGTAGCTTTCTTT.

Turning to this clonotype: An end of the junction does not agree with germline; a read error may underlie this. This sequence joins TRBV7-9 and TRBJ1-2; D is uncertain. The CDR3 contains 14 residues. CDR1 SEHNR and CDR2 FQNEAQ come from the germline V gene (reference sequence). CDR3 bases: TGTGCAAGCAGCACATCTGCGGGAGAACTGGGCTACACCTTC. Translating gives CASSTSAGELGYTF.